What follows are 2 T cell receptor beta chains derived from one specimen sequenced in a study of blood T cell repertoires in COVID-19. Profiled with immunoSEQ multiplex PCR; TCRdb holds only in-frame clones, not every one. Here the sample spans about 260,000 clones, over 70% being singletons. Sequencing input: peripheral blood. These receptors were obtained from a woman aged 40 to 50 who had recovered from COVID-19.

Here the CDR3 DNA reads TGTGCCAGCAGCTTAGATGGGACACCCGGGGCCTACGAGCAGTACTTC. It specifies CASSLDGTPGAYEQYF. The chain links TRBV11-2 to TRBJ2-7; weak D call: TRBD1 (6 bases). Trimming took 0 bases from V and 2 from J, leaving 14 bases between them. From germline, CDR1 is SGHAT and CDR2 FQNNGV. The CDR3 covers 16 residues.

The V and J genes are TRBV27 and TRBJ1-1; D gene ambiguous. The V end lost 6 bases, the J end lost 1 base, and 15 bases lay between the germline ends. CDR1 and CDR2 from the germline V gene are MNHEY and SMNVEV (reference sequence). This CDR3 region has 15 residues. DNA of the CDR3: TGTGCCAGCAGAAGCATCTTACAGTGGAACACTGAAGCTTTCTTT. Residues: CASRSILQWNTEAFF.